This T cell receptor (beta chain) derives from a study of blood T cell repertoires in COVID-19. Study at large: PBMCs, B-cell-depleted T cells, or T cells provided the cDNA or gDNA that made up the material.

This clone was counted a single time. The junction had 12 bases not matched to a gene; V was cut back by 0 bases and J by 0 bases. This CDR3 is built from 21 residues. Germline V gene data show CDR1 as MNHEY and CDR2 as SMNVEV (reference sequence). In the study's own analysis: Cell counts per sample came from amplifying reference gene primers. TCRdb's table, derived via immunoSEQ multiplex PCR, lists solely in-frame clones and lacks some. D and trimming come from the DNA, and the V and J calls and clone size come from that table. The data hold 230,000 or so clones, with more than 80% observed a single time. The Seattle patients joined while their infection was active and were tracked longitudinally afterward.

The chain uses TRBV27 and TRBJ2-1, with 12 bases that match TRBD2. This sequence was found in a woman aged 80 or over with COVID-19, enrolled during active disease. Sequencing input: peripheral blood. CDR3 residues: CASSLSWLAGGPKGSYNEQFF. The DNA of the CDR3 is TGTGCCAGCAGTTTATCGTGGCTAGCGGGGGGGCCCAAAGGCTCCTACAATGAGCAGTTCTTC.